This is a list of T cell receptor beta chains from one sample in a study of T cell responses to AZD1222 COVID-19 vaccine. Measured with immunoSEQ multiplex PCR; TCRdb has only the in-frame clones, and not every one. The repertoire holds 90,000 to 120,000 clones, with around 92% as singletons. Material: peripheral blood, obtained 28 days after the second AZD1222 dose. The receptor source for this set is an adult who received the AZD1222 COVID-19 vaccine. CDR3s include the opening cysteine and the closing phenylalanine or tryptophan. Fields, in order: V gene, clone size, D gene, J gene, CDR3 DNA, CDR3 protein. D genes are given only for firm matches. Not all rows give a size; the values are once, few, many and, for expanded clones, a class.

TRBV6-1	.	.	TRBJ1-3	TGTGCCAGCAGTGATCTTGGGGCAGTGTCTGGAAACACCATATATTTT	CASSDLGAVSGNTIYF
TRBV12-3/TRBV12-4	.	.	TRBJ2-1	TGTGCCAGCAGTTTTTCGAATGAGCAGTTCTTC	CASSFSNEQFF
TRBV5-1	.	TRBD1	TRBJ2-7	TGCGCCAGCAGCTTGGCCGCAGGGGGACCACTCTCCTACGAGCAGTACTTC	CASSLAAGGPLSYEQYF
TRBV6-5	.	.	TRBJ2-7	TGTGCCAGCAGCCTTAGGGCAGTGGGGGGAGAGCAGTACTTC	CASSLRAVGGEQYF
TRBV27	.	.	TRBJ1-5	TGTGCCAGCAAGGGCGGTAGCAATCAGCCCCAGCATTTT	CASKGGSNQPQHF
TRBV12-5	.	.	TRBJ1-1	TGTGCTAGTGGTTGGGAACCCAACACTGAAGCTTTCTTT	CASGWEPNTEAFF
TRBV25-1	.	.	TRBJ2-7	TGTGCCAGCAGTGAGGGCTACGAGCAGTACTTC	CASSEGYEQYF
TRBV2	.	.	TRBJ1-3	TGTGCCAGCAGCCTCACAGGGATCTCTGGAAACACCATATATTTT	CASSLTGISGNTIYF
TRBV6-5	.	.	TRBJ1-1	TGTGCCAGCACTAGAACAGGGAACACTGAAGCTTTCTTT	CASTRTGNTEAFF
TRBV4-2	.	.	TRBJ1-2	TGTGCCAGCAGCCAACCCACAGGGAACTATGGCTACACCTTC	CASSQPTGNYGYTF
TRBV4-2	once	TRBD2	TRBJ2-1	TGTGCCAGCAGCCAAGTTGTACATAGCGGGAGGGACAATGAGCAGTTCTTC	CASSQVVHSGRDNEQFF
TRBV9	.	.	TRBJ2-5	TGTGCCAGCAGCCTCTCGATGACGGAGACCCAGTACTTC	CASSLSMTETQYF
TRBV9	.	.	TRBJ1-1	TGTGCCAGCAGCGTAAGACAGACAGCGGGGAGCACTGAAGCTTTCTTT	CASSVRQTAGSTEAFF
TRBV24-1	.	.	TRBJ1-2	TGTGCCACCAGTGATTTCGGGCTTAACTATGGCTACACCTTC	CATSDFGLNYGYTF
TRBV30	.	TRBD2	TRBJ2-1	TGTGCCTGGAGTGTCGGACTAGCGGGCTACAATGAGCAGTTCTTC	CAWSVGLAGYNEQFF
TRBV4-1	.	TRBD2	TRBJ2-7	TGCGCCAGCAGCCAAGATAATAGCGGGGGGCTTCTATACGAGCAGTACTTC	CASSQDNSGGLLYEQYF
TRBV15	.	.	TRBJ2-1	TGTGCCACCAGCAGAGATCCCGGGCCCTACAATGAGCAGTTCTTC	CATSRDPGPYNEQFF
TRBV7-3	few	.	TRBJ1-1	TGTGCCAGCAGCTCCCTGGGCGGGGGTTCTGAAGCTTTCTTT	CASSSLGGGSEAFF
TRBV4-1	.	.	TRBJ1-3	TGCGCCAGCAGCCAAGGGGCCGGCGGCTCTGGAAACACCATATATTTT	CASSQGAGGSGNTIYF
TRBV6-4	.	TRBD1	TRBJ2-2	TGTGCCAGCAGTGAGGGACAGGAAGAGACCGGGGAGCTGTTTTTT	CASSEGQEETGELFF
TRBV5-4	.	TRBD1	TRBJ1-4	TGTGCCAGCAGCCCGGGGACAGGGGTCGGCGGGAATGAAAAACTGTTTTTT	CASSPGTGVGGNEKLFF
TRBV30	.	.	TRBJ1-1	TGTGCCTGGAGTGTACGGACAGTTACAGGGAGCACTGAAGCTTTCTTT	CAWSVRTVTGSTEAFF
TRBV19	.	TRBD1	TRBJ1-4	TGTGCCAGTAGTATTGGAATGGACAGGGCTGGCGAAAAACTGTTTTTT	CASSIGMDRAGEKLFF
TRBV30	.	TRBD2	TRBJ2-1	TGTGCCTGGAGTGGCGGGGGGCGGCAGTTCTTC	CAWSGGGRQFF
TRBV9	few	.	TRBJ1-3	TGTGCCAGCAGCGTAGTTGGGGACTCTGGAAACACCATATATTTT	CASSVVGDSGNTIYF
TRBV18	.	.	TRBJ2-1	TGTGCCAGCTCACCACCGTATGAGGGGAGTTGGTATCATGAGCAGTTCTTC	CASSPPYEGSWYHEQFF
TRBV6-5	.	TRBD1	TRBJ1-6	TGTGCCAGCAGTTTACGTACAGGGGTGAACAATTCACCCCTCCACTTT	CASSLRTGVNNSPLHF
TRBV7-8	.	.	TRBJ1-5	TGTGCCAGCAGCTTATTTCGGAGTTTCAATCAGCCCCAGCATTTT	CASSLFRSFNQPQHF
TRBV29-1	.	.	TRBJ1-1	TGCAGCGTCGGGTTGGATGAAGCTTTCTTT	CSVGLDEAFF
TRBV2	.	TRBD2	TRBJ2-3	TGTGCCAGCAGTGCCCGTCGTGCGGGAGTTGGGGGCACAGATACGCAGTATTTT	CASSARRAGVGGTDTQYF
TRBV6-5	.	.	TRBJ1-5	TGTGCCATCCGAGAAGGGAGCAATCAGCCCCAGCATTTT	CAIREGSNQPQHF
TRBV5-6	.	.	TRBJ2-3	TGTGCCAGCAGCTTGGATGGAGGGACCTGGGTTACGCAGTATTTT	CASSLDGGTWVTQYF
TRBV9	.	.	TRBJ2-3	TGTGCCAGCAGCGTAGGGGCAGGGAGCACAGATACGCAGTATTTT	CASSVGAGSTDTQYF
TRBV3-1/TRBV3-2	once	.	TRBJ2-4	TGTGCCAGCAGCCAAGATAGCTTAGCCAAAAACATTCAGTACTTC	CASSQDSLAKNIQYF
TRBV4-2	.	TRBD1	TRBJ2-4	TGTGCCAGCAGCCAAGGGACAGGGCGGGGATCCAAAAACATTCAGTACTTC	CASSQGTGRGSKNIQYF
TRBV28	.	.	TRBJ2-1	TGTGCCAGCAGTCGCAGGGTAATGGAGAATGAGCAGTTCTTC	CASSRRVMENEQFF
TRBV27	.	.	TRBJ2-7	TGTGCCAGCAGTTTAGATGGGCCATTCTACGAGCAGTACTTC	CASSLDGPFYEQYF
TRBV5-6	.	.	TRBJ2-1	TGTGCCAGCAGGGCGAGAGACAGGAACTACAATGAGCAGTTCTTC	CASRARDRNYNEQFF
TRBV5-1	.	.	TRBJ1-3	TGCGCCAGCAGCTTGTCTGGAAACACCATATATTTT	CASSLSGNTIYF
TRBV27	.	.	TRBJ2-7	TGTGCCAGCAGTTGGGCCCTCGGCTACGAGCAGTACTTC	CASSWALGYEQYF
TRBV27	.	.	TRBJ2-7	TGTGCCAGCAGTAAACTCGGGGCTTACGAGCAGTACTTC	CASSKLGAYEQYF
TRBV6-4	.	.	TRBJ2-2	TGTGCCAGCAGTCCAGGGGACACCGGGGAGCTGTTTTTT	CASSPGDTGELFF
TRBV19	.	TRBD1	TRBJ1-1	TGTGCCAGTAGTATACGGACAGGACAGAACACTGAAGCTTTCTTT	CASSIRTGQNTEAFF
TRBV3-1/TRBV3-2	.	.	TRBJ1-1	TGTGCCAGCAGCCCCCCAGGAGGAGGGGGAGCTTTCTTT	CASSPPGGGGAFF
TRBV19	.	TRBD2	TRBJ2-1	TGTGCCAGTAGTATAGGCACCGGGACTAGCGTCTACAATGAGCAGTTCTTC	CASSIGTGTSVYNEQFF
TRBV5-1	once	.	TRBJ1-1	TGCGCCAGCAGCTCCTCGGTGGCAGGGGTCATGAACACTGAAGCTTTCTTT	CASSSSVAGVMNTEAFF
TRBV18	.	TRBD1	TRBJ1-5	TGTGCCAGCTCACCGGACAGGGGTAATCAGCCCCAGCATTTT	CASSPDRGNQPQHF
TRBV27	.	.	TRBJ2-6	TGTGCCAGCAGTTCGAGGGTGGGGGGCAGCTCTGGGGCCAACGTCCTGACTTTC	CASSSRVGGSSGANVLTF
TRBV25-1	.	.	TRBJ1-3	TGTGCCAGCAGAGAAGGACCTGGAAACACCATATATTTT	CASREGPGNTIYF
TRBV6-1	.	.	TRBJ1-5	TGTGCCAGCAGTGAGGGGACACAGGGCACTCAGCCCCAGCATTTT	CASSEGTQGTQPQHF
TRBV19	.	TRBD1	TRBJ1-2	TGTGCCAGTAGTACTCCGACCGGGACAGGAGAAATTTCTTATGGCTACACCTTC	CASSTPTGTGEISYGYTF
TRBV28	.	.	TRBJ2-5	TGTGCCAGCAGGAGTCAAGAGACCCAGTACTTC	CASRSQETQYF
TRBV5-1	.	TRBD1	TRBJ2-2	TGCGCCAGCAGCCGTGGACAGGGGACCACCGGGGAGCTGTTTTTT	CASSRGQGTTGELFF
TRBV2	once	TRBD1	TRBJ2-3	TGTGCCAGCAGCGCGTACCGGGACAGGGGGACAGATACGCAGTATTTT	CASSAYRDRGTDTQYF
TRBV7-2	.	.	TRBJ1-1	TGTGCCAGCAGCCCGACGGTTGGGGGAGGTACTGAAGCTTTCTTT	CASSPTVGGGTEAFF
TRBV6-5	.	.	TRBJ1-5	TGTGCCAGCAGACCCACAGGGTACCGCAATCAGCCCCAGCATTTT	CASRPTGYRNQPQHF
TRBV9	.	.	TRBJ2-1	.	CASSVGPGGPGEQFF
TRBV5-5	.	.	TRBJ2-5	TGTGCCAGCAGCTTCCTAGCCGGGGGGCCGACATCTCAAGAGACCCAGTACTTC	CASSFLAGGPTSQETQYF
TRBV5-1	.	.	TRBJ1-1	TGCGCCAGCAGCCCCGGCGAGGACTCGGACAGAAACACTGAAGCTTTCTTT	CASSPGEDSDRNTEAFF